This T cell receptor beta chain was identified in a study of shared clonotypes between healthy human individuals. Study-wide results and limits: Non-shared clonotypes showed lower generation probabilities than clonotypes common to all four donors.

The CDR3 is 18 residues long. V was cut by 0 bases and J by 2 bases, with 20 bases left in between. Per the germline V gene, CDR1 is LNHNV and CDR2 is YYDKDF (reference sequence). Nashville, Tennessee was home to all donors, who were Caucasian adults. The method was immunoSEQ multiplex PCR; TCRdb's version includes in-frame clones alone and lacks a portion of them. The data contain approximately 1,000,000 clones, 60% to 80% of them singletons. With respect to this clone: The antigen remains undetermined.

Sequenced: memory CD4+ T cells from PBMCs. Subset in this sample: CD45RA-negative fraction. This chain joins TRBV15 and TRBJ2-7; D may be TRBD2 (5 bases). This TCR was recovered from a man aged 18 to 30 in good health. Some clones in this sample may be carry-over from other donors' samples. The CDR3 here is CATSRDASTSGSTYEQYF. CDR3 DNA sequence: TGTGCCACCAGCAGAGATGCCTCGACATCGGGGTCCACCTACGAGCAGTACTTC.